This TCR beta chain was sequenced during a study of CD8+ T cells in alopecia areata. cDNA prepared by RNA extraction and subsequent reverse transcription served as the template for sequencing. Here immunoSEQ multiplex PCR was the method, and the copy in TCRdb shows in-frame clones only, minus some. This repertoire shows about 200,000 clones, more than 50% found once; its top ten account for roughly 5.3%. The germline CDR1 and CDR2 sequences are SGHAT and FQNNGV. CDR3 length: 13 residues. J lost 7 bases, V lost 1 base, and 2 bases had no gene match. General observations from the study: Relative to normal scalp, lesional scalp, especially alopecia totalis/universalis, showed higher clonality.

Sorting of PBMCs yielded the CD4+ and CD8+ T cells. In this sample, this clone turned up once. Its antigen remains unknown. The sequence derives from a human donor in good health. The chain combines TRBV11-2 with TRBJ1-2; TRBD1 aligns across 8 bases. Sequencing was done on a sample of CD8+ T cells sorted from blood. The CDR3 DNA is TGTGCCAGCAGCTTAGGGACAGGGAGTGGCTACACCTTC. Translating it yields CASSLGTGSGYTF. Drawing the rest from reference TRBV11-2 and TRBJ1-2, the complete variable domain is EAGVAQSPRYKIIEKRQSVAFWCNPISGHATLYWYQQILGQGPKLLIQFQNNGVVDDSQLPKDRFSAERLKGVDSTLKIQPAKLEDSAVYLCASSLGTGSGYTFGSGTRLTVV.